Given below is one TCR beta chain in context. Its cognate antigen is unknown. The CDR3 spans 16 residues. The germline V and J ends were trimmed by 0 bases and 1 base, with 10 bases remaining between them. Germline values: CDR1 SGHDT, CDR2 YYEEEE. This sample is drawn from a study of cytomegalovirus exposure and HLA in healthy donors. In the study overall: Researchers found that approximately 77% of a few hundred genotyped donors fell within the Caucasian-associated ancestry cluster. General observations from the study: In a later analysis, DRB1 alleles had the most associated TCRs; HLA-C alleles the fewest. Researchers reported that a few CMV-associated chains were confirmed in vitro as CMV antigen-specific.

The PCR contained 60 Vbeta and 13 Jbeta primers. The repertoire was sequenced with immunoSEQ multiplex PCR; TCRdb's copy has only in-frame clones and lacks some. The sample holds 160,000 or so clones, 81% seen once. Material: PBMCs. The TCR comes from a woman aged 50 to 60 in good health and CMV-seronegative. This sequence joins TRBV5-6 and TRBJ2-2; D is unresolved. The CDR3 nucleotides are TGTGCCAGCAGCTTGGAGGTCGGGTGGAACACCGGGGAGCTGTTTTTT. Translating it yields CASSLEVGWNTGELFF.